This TCR beta chain is drawn from a study of blood T cell repertoires in COVID-19. Study-level background: In each case, the material was cDNA or gDNA derived from T cells, B-cell-depleted T cells, or PBMCs.

The CDR3 is 14 residues long. Trimming removed 4 bases from V and 4 bases from J; junction bases left unmatched: 4. Germline CDR1 reads LGHDT; CDR2 reads YNNKEL (reference sequence). A remark on this clone: Other nucleotide sequences from this sample produce the same CDR3.

Participants had their cohort set by participant-reported clinical history. Recovered Cohort 3 donors showed two negative PCRs, clearance, or symptom resolution. Per the authors' pipeline: Reference gene primer amplification gave estimated nucleated cell counts. Profiling relied on immunoSEQ multiplex PCR, and the TCRdb table lists in-frame clones only, not all of them. The D gene and trimming were derived from the DNA, and the V and J assignments and clone size from that table. The sample has 150,000 to 200,000 clones; approximately 90% are singletons. The sequenced material came from PBMCs or T cells enriched from blood (not recorded which). The V gene is TRBV3-1 (or the pseudogene TRBV3-2), the J gene TRBJ2-1; 7 nucleotides align to TRBD1. The receptor comes from a woman aged 25 to 39 who had recovered from COVID-19. CDR3 coding DNA: TGTGCCAGCAGCCCGCCGGGACAGTACAATGAGCAGTTCTTC. This codes for CASSPPGQYNEQFF.